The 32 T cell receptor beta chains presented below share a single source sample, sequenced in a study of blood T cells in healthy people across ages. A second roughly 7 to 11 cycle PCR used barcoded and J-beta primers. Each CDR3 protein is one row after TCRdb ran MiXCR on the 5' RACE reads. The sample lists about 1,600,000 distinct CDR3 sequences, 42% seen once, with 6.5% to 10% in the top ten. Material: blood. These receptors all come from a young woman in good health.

In DNA form, the CDR3 reads TGCGCCAGCCATAGCGGGGGGTACAATGAGCAGTTCTTC. Translating gives CASHSGGYNEQFF. The chain uses TRBV5-1 and TRBJ2-1; 10 bases are a match to TRBD2. CDR1 is SGHRS and CDR2 is YFSETQ in the germline V gene. The ends lost 7 bases at V and 4 bases at J; junction bases unmatched: 2. This CDR3 has 13 residues.

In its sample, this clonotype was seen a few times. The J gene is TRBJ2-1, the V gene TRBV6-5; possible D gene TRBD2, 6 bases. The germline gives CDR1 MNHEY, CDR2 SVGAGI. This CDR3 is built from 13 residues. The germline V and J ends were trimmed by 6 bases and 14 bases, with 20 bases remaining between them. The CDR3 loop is CASSRDRRVQKFF. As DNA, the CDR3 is TGTGCCAGCAGCCGGGACCGGAGGGTACAGAAGTTCTTC.

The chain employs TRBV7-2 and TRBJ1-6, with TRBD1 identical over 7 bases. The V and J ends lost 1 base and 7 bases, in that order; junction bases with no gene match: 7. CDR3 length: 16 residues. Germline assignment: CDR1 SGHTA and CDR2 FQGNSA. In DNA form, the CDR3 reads TGTGCCAGCAGCTTAGGGGGCGCAGGGGGAAATTCACCCCTCCACTTT. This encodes CASSLGGAGGNSPLHF.

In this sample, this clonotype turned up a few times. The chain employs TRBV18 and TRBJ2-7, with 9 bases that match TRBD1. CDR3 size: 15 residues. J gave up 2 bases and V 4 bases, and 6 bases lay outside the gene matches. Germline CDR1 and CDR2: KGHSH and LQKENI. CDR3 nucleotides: TGTGCCAGCTCACTCCCCGGGACAGGGCCCTACGAGCAGTACTTC. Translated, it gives CASSLPGTGPYEQYF.

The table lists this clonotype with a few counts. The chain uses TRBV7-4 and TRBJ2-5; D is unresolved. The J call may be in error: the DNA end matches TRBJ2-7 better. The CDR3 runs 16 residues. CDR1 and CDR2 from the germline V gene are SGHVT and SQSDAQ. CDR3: CASSSGAFGFGNEQYF. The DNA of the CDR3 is TGTGCCAGCAGCTCCGGTGCGTTCGGGTTTGGTAACGAGCAGTACTTC.

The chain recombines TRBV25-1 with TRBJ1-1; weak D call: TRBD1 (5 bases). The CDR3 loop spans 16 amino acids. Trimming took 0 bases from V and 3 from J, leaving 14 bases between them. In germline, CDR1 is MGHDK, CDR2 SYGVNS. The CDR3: CASSEYFQGGDTEAFF. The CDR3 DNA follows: TGTGCCAGCAGTGAATACTTCCAGGGCGGGGACACTGAAGCTTTCTTT.

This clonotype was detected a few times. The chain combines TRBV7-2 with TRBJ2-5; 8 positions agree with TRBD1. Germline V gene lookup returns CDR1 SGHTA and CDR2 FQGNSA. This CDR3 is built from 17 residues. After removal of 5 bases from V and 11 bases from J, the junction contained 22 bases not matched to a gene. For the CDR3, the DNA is TGTGCCAGCAGCCGAAAATTTGCTGGGCAGGGGGCTGGTGAGCAGTACTTC. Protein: CASSRKFAGQGAGEQYF.

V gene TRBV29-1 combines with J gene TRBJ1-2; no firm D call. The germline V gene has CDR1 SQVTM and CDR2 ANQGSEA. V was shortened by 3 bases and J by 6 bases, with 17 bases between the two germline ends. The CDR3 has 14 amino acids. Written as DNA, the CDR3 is TGCAGCGTTGAGAGTCCAGCTTCCTCTGATGGCTACACCTTC. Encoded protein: CSVESPASSDGYTF.

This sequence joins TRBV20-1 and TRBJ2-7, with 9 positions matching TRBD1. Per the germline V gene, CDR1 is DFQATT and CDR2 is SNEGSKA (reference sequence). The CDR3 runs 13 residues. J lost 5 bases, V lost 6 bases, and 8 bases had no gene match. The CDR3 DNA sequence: TGCAGTGCATCCGGGACAGGGTCCCACGAGCAGTACTTC. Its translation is CSASGTGSHEQYF.

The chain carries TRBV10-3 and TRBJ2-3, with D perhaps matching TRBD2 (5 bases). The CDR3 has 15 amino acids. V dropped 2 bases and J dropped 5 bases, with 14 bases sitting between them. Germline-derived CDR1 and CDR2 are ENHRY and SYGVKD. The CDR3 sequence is CAISERLRTGDTQYF. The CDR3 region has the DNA TGTGCCATCAGTGAGAGACTACGGACTGGAGATACGCAGTATTTT.

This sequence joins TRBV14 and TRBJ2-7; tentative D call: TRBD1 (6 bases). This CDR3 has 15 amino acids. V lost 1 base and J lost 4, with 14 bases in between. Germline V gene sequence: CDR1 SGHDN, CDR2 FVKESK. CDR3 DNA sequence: TGTGCCAGCAGCCAAGTCAGGGGTCCCACTTACGAGCAGTACTTC. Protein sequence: CASSQVRGPTYEQYF.

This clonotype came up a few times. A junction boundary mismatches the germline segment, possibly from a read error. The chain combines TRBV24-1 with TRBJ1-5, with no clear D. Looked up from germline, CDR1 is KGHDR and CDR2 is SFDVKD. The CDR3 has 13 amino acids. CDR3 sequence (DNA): TGTGCCACCAGTGACCCTAGCAACCAGCCCCAGCATTTT. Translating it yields CATSDPSNQPQHF.

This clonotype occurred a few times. The DNA of the CDR3 is TGTGCCAGCCTAGCCGGGACAGTGTCCTACAATGAGCAGTTCTTC. It codes for CASLAGTVSYNEQFF. The chain carries TRBV6-1 and TRBJ2-1; 7 bases are a match to TRBD1. The germline gives CDR1 MNHNS, CDR2 SASEGT. The CDR3 sequence is 15 residues long. The V segment lost 8 bases and the J segment 1 base; nucleotides outside the gene matches: 8.

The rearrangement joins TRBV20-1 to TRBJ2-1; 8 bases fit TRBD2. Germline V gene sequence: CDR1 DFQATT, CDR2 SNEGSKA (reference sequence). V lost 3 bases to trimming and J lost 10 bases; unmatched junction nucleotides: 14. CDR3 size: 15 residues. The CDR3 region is CSASETSGTSGEQFF. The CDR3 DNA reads TGCAGTGCTAGCGAAACTAGCGGCACCTCGGGGGAGCAGTTCTTC.

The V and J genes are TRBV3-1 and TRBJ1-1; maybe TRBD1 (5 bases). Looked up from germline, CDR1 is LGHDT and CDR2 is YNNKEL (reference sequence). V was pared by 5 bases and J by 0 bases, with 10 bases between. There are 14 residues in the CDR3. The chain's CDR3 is CASSGGAMNTEAFF. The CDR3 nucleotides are TGTGCCAGCAGCGGTGGGGCCATGAACACTGAAGCTTTCTTT.

As DNA, the CDR3 is TGCGCCAGCAGCCAAGGTGGAGCGGGCTACCTCTCTAGCACAGATACGCAGTATTTT. It codes for CASSQGGAGYLSSTDTQYF. V is TRBV4-1 and J is TRBJ2-3, with a weak D call TRBD2 (6 bases). Germline CDR1 reads MGHRA; CDR2 reads YSYEKL. Trimming stripped 1 base from V and 0 bases from J, with 20 bases between. The CDR3 runs to 19 residues.

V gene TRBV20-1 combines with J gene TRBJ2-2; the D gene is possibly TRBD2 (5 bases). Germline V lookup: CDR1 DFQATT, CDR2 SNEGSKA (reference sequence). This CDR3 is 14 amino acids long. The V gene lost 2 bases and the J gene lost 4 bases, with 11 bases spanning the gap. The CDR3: CSARYKGSTGELFF. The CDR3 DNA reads TGCAGTGCTAGATACAAAGGGAGCACCGGGGAGCTGTTTTTT.

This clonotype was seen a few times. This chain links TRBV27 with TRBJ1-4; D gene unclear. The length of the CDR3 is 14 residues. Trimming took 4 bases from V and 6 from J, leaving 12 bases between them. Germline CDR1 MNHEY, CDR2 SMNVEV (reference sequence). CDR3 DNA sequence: TGTGCCAGCAGTTGGGCGGGCGGGGATGAAAAACTGTTTTTT. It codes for CASSWAGGDEKLFF.

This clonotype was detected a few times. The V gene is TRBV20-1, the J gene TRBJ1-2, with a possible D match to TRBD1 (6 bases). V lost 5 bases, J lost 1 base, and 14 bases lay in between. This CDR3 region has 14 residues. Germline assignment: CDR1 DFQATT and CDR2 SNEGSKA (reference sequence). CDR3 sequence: CSAQQGSGNYGYTF. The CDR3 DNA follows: TGCAGTGCTCAACAGGGCTCTGGTAACTATGGCTACACCTTC.

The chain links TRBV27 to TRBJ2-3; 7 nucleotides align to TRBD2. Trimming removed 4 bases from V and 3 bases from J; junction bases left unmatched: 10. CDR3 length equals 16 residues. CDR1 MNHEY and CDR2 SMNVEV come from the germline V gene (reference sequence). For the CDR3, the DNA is TGTGCCAGCAGTTGGAGGGCTAGCGGAACTACAGATACGCAGTATTTT. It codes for CASSWRASGTTDTQYF.

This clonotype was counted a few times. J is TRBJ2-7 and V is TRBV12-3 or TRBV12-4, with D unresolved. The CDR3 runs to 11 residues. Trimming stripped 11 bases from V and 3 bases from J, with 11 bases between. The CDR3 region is CAVGNGYEQYF. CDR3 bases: TGTGCCGTAGGGAACGGCTACGAGCAGTACTTC.

The CDR3 nucleotides are TGTGCCAGCAGCTTAGGGGGGATGAACGAGCAGTACTTC. This gives the protein CASSLGGMNEQYF. J is TRBJ2-7 and V is TRBV7-9; either TRBD1 or TRBD2 may supply D (5 bases each). The V and J ends lost 1 base and 5 bases respectively, with 9 bases between them. CDR1 and CDR2 (germline): SEHNR, FQNEAQ (reference sequence). The CDR3 is made up of 13 amino acids.

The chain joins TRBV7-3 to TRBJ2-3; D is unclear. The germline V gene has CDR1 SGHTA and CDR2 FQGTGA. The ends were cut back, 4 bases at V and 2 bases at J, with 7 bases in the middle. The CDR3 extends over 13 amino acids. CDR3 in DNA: TGTGCCAGCAGCTCCCTGTACACAGATACGCAGTATTTT. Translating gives CASSSLYTDTQYF.

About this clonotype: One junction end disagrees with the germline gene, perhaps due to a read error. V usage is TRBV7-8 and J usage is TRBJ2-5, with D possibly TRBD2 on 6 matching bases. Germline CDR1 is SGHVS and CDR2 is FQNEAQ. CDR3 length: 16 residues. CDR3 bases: TGTGCCAGCAGCCTAGCAGGGCTAGCGAGTCAAGAGACCCAGTACTTC. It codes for CASSLAGLASQETQYF.

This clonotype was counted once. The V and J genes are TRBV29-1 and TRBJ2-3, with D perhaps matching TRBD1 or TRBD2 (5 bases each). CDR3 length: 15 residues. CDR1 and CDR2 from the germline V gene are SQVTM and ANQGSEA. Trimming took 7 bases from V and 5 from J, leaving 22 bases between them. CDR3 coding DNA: TGCAGCGCAGCCGGAAGACGGGACGTCCTAGATACGCAGTATTTT. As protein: CSAAGRRDVLDTQYF.

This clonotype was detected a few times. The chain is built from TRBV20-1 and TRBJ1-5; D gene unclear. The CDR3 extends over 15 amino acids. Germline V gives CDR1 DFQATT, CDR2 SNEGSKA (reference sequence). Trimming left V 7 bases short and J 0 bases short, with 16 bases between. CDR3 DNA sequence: TGCAGTGTTCGACCCCCCTGGGGTAGCAATCAGCCCCAGCATTTT. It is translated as CSVRPPWGSNQPQHF.

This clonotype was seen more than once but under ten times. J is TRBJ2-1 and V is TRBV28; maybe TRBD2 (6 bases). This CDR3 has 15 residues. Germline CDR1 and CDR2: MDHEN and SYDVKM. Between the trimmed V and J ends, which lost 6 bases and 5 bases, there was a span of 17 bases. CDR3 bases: TGTGCCAGCAGCTTCCTAGCGCGCGACGACAATGAGCAGTTCTTC. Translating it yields CASSFLARDDNEQFF.

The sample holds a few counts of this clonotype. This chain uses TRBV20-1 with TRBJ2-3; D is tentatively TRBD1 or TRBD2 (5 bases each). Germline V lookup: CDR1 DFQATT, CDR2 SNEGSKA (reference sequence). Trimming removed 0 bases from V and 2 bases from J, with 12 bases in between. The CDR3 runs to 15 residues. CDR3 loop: CSARDLRGDTDTQYF. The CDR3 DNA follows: TGCAGTGCTAGAGATTTGAGGGGCGACACAGATACGCAGTATTTT.

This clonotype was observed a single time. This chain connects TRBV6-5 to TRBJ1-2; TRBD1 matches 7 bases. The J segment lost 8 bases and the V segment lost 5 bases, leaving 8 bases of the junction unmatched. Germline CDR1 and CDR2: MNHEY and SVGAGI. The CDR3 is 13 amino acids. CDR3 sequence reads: CASSDYTGDGYTF. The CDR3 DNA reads TGTGCCAGCAGTGACTATACAGGGGACGGCTACACCTTC.

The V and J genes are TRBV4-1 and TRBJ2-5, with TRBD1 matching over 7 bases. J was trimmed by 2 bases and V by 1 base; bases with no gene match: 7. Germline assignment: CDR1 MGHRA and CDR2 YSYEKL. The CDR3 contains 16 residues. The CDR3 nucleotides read TGCGCCAGCAGCCAAGGTGGCAACAGGGGACAAGAGACCCAGTACTTC. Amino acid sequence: CASSQGGNRGQETQYF.

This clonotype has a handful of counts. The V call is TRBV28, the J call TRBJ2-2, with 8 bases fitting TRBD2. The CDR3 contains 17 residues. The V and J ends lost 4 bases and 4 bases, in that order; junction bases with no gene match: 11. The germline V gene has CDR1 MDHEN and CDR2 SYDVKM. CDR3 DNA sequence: TGTGCCAGCAGTTGGACCGGGACTAGTCGGGGCACCGGGGAGCTGTTTTTT. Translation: CASSWTGTSRGTGELFF.

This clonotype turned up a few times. The DNA for the CDR3 is TGTGCCAGCAGCTTAGCCGAAGGACTAGTCCCCTACAATGAGCAGTTCTTC. Its protein is CASSLAEGLVPYNEQFF. J is TRBJ2-1 and V is TRBV7-9; 7 positions match TRBD2. This CDR3 is built from 17 residues. Trimming cost V 0 bases and J 2 bases; bases outside gene matches: 7. Germline assignment: CDR1 SEHNR and CDR2 FQNEAQ (reference sequence).